This T cell receptor (beta chain) is from a study of T cell responses to AZD1222 COVID-19 vaccine (dated by TCRdb to the early 2020s). Notes on the research overall: TCR sequencing covered 233 trial participants: 207 given two doses of AZD1222 and 26 given two doses of MenACWY control vaccine. Trial participants were enrolled into age subgroups of 18-55, 56-69 and 70-plus years, which contained roughly 150, 30 and 60 TCR-sequenced participants, respectively. The research as a whole found: Conclusions about previously exposed vaccinees are limited because only a handful of AZD1222 recipients were SARS-CoV-2 seropositive at baseline. Because no day 14 peak-response samples were available, the repertoires could be characterized only after the peak T cell response. Most participants were white British and females outnumbered males, and the authors suggested that clonal diversity may have been underestimated. CD4 TCRs associated with the vaccine covered the entire spike protein, and the dominant responses were in regions 160-218 and 743-854. Spike-specific TCR breadth and depth rose significantly after two AZD1222 doses compared with day 0 and with MenACWY recipients. Reportedly, almost half of the unique spike-specific TCRs recognized epitopes lying outside the regions that are mutated in the B.1.351 and B.1.1.7 variants. The 56-69-year group was small, and its depth increase did not reach significance, likely because of low power.

Details on this clone: Its antigen remains undetermined. Per-base quality was not reported, and no clone a single base away is much larger than it.

Explained via the paper, the time point label denotes: about 28 days (+/-7) after the second vaccine dose. AZD1222 recipients given second doses at about 4 weeks or at about 12 weeks were pooled, since spike-specific TCR depth and breadth were not found to differ between the two schedules. The vaccinee samples were drawn from two UK trials, COV001 and COV002, one of which was a single-blind randomized controlled phase 2/3 trial testing AZD1222 (ChAdOx1 nCoV-19) in healthy adults. Trial participant PBMC samples were collected at day 0 and day 28 after the second dose for TCRbeta chain sequencing. The CDR3 regions of human TCRbeta chains were subjected to immunosequencing. Processing in the source paper ran as follows. TCRs in the repertoires were matched against a reference library of SARS-CoV-2-specific TCRs that had been generated with the MIRA antigen-specificity platform. Breadth was defined as the fraction of unique TCRs that were SARS-CoV-2-associated. Depth was defined as the fraction of total T cells that were SARS-CoV-2-associated. Each spike-specific TCR was assigned to its reactive spike region and to a CD4 or CD8 class using the MIRA data. Log10-transformed breadth and depth values were compared by one-way ANOVA with Sidak's multiple comparisons tests. TCRdb took this table from immuneACCESS and kept in-frame rearrangements with V and J called. Such tables lack part of the clones; where checked against another copy, unresolved V genes explain under half of the gap, and the rest is unexplained. Clone size and the V and J calls come from that table; the DNA yielded D and trimming. This sample holds 150,000 to 200,000 clones; about 90% were observed only once. Jointly, the top ten make up approximately 5.9% of the sample.

The receptor comes from an adult who received the AZD1222 COVID-19 vaccine. Specimen: peripheral blood, collected 28 days after the second AZD1222 dose.

The CDR3 loop reads CASSPTGPAGNTIYF. The sequenced DNA is TGTGCCAGCAGCCCAACAGGACCCGCCGGAAACACCATATATTTT. This sequence uses TRBV7-6 and TRBJ1-3; perhaps TRBD1 is the D gene, with 5 bases matching. Based on the germline V gene, the CDR1 and CDR2 sequences are SGHVS and FNYEAQ. From the cysteine up to the phenylalanine, the CDR3 has a length of 15 residues. CDR3 DNA only is kept here, 45 bases in frame from base 1. V is shortened by 5 bases, J by 4 bases, and the region joining them spans 15 bases.